The 2 T cell receptor beta chains presented below share a single source sample, sequenced in a study of radiotherapy plus CTLA-4 blockade in lung cancer. Data came from immunoSEQ multiplex PCR; TCRdb stores just in-frame clones and leaves some out. This sample yields about 280 clones, of which roughly 93% are seen a single time; 16% belongs to the top ten. The source was tumor tissue, collected from a patient treated with radiotherapy plus ipilimumab. The source of these receptors is a human donor with non-small cell lung cancer who had stable disease on radiotherapy plus ipilimumab.

This sequence joins TRBV30 and TRBJ1-2; D call uncertain. V lost 2 bases to trimming and J lost 5 bases, with 12 bases between them. In germline, CDR1 is GTSNPN, CDR2 SVGIG (reference sequence). This CDR3 is built from 13 residues. CDR3 DNA sequence: TGTGCCTGGAGTTACCAAGGACGGTATGGCTACACCTTC. Protein sequence: CAWSYQGRYGYTF.

This chain uses TRBV10-2 with TRBJ2-1; 8 nucleotides align to TRBD2. The V gene end was trimmed by 8 bases and the J gene end by 0 bases; junction bases not matched to a gene: 12. Germline CDR1 WSHSY, CDR2 SAAADI. This CDR3 comprises 17 residues. The CDR3 DNA is TGCGCCAGCCCCGGGAGGGGGGATACGAGCTCCTACAATGAGCAGTTCTTC. Encoded protein: CASPGRGDTSSYNEQFF.